Below, one T cell receptor (beta chain) is given with its context. Profiling relied on immunoSEQ multiplex PCR, and the TCRdb table lists in-frame clones only, not all of them. The sample consists of approximately 300,000 clones, 65% to 90% of them appearing once. Unmatched junction bases numbered 10, after V lost 0 bases and J lost 12 bases. The CDR3 runs 14 residues. The germline V gene encodes CDR1 GTSNPN and CDR2 SVGIG (reference sequence). The data stem from a study of blood T cell repertoires in COVID-19. Cohort placement rested on clinical history that participants reported themselves. Two negative PCRs, clearance, or symptom resolution were required of recovered Cohort 3 donors.

Sequencing used PBMCs or T cells enriched from blood (not recorded which). This TCR derives from a woman between 18 and 29 years old who had recovered from COVID-19. V and J are TRBV30 and TRBJ1-4; TRBD1 aligns across 7 bases. The CDR3 sequence: CAWSVRGTVGELFF. In nucleotides, the CDR3 is TGTGCCTGGAGTGTACGCGGGACAGTCGGGGAACTGTTTTTT.